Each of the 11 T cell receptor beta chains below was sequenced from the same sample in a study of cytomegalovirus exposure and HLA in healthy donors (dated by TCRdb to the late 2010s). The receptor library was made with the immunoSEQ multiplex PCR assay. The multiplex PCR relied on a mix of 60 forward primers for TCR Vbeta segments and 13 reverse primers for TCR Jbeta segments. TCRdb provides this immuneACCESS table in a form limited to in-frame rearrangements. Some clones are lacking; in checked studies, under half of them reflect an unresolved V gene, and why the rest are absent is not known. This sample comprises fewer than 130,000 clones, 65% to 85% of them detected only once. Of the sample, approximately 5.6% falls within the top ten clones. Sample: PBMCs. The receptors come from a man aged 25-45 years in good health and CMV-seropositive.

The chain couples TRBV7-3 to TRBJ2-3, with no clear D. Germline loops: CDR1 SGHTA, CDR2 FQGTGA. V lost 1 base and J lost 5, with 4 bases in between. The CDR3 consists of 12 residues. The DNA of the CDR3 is TGTGCCAGCAGCTTAAATCAAGATACGCAGTATTTT. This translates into CASSLNQDTQYF.

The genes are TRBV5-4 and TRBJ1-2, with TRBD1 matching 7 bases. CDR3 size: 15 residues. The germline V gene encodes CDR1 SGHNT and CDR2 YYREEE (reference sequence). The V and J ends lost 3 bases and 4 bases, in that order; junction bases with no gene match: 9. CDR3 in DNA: TGTGCCAGCAGCTCCAACAGGGGATCGTTCTATGGCTACACCTTC. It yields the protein CASSSNRGSFYGYTF.

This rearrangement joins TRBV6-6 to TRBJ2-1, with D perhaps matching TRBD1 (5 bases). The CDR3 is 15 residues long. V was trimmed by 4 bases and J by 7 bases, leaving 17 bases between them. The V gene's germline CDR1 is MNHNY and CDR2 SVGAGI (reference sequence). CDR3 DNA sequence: TGTGCCAGCAGTTTATTCGACAGAGGTGGAAATGAGCAGTTCTTC. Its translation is CASSLFDRGGNEQFF.

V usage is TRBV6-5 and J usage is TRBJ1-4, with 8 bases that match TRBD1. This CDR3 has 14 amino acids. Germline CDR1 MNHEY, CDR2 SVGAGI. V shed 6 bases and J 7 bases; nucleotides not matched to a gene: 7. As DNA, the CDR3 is TGTGCCAGCAGGTTGGCAGGGGGCGGTGAAAAACTGTTTTTT. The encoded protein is CASRLAGGGEKLFF.

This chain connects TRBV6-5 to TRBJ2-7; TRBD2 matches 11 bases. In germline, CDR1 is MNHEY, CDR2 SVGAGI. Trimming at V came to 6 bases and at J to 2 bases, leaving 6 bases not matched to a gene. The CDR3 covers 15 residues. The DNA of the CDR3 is TGTGCCAGCAGCCCTAGCGGGGGGTTAACCTACGAGCAGTACTTC. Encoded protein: CASSPSGGLTYEQYF.

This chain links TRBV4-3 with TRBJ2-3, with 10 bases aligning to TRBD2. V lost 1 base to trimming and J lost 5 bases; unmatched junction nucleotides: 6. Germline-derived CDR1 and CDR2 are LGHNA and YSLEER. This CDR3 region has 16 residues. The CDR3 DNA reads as TGCGCCAGCAGCCAAGGGCCAGCGGGGGGGCTAGATACGCAGTATTTT. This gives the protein CASSQGPAGGLDTQYF.

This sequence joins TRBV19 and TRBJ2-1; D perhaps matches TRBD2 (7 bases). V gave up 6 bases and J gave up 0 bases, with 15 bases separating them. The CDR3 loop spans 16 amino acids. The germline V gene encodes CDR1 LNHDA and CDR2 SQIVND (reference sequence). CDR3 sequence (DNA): TGTGCCAGTAGCTCCGGGGGGCTAAGCTCCTACAATGAGCAGTTCTTC. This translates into CASSSGGLSSYNEQFF.

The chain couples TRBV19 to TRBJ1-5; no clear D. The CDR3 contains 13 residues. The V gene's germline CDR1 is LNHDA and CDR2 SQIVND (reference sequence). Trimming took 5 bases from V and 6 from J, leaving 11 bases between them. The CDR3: CASSQETSQPQHF. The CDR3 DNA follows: TGTGCCAGTAGTCAAGAGACATCTCAGCCCCAGCATTTT. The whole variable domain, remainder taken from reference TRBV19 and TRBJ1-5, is DGGITQSPKYLFRKEGQNVTLSCEQNLNHDAMYWYRQDPGQGLRLIYYSQIVNDFQKGDIAEGYSVSREKKESFPLTVTSAQKNPTAFYLCASSQETSQPQHFGDGTRLSIL.

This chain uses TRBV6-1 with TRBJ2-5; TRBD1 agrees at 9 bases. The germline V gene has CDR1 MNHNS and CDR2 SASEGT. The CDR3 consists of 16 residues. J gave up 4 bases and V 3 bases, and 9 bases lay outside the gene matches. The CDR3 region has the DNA TGTGCCAGCAGTGAGGCAGCCTCGACAGGGGGAGAGACCCAGTACTTC. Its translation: CASSEAASTGGETQYF.

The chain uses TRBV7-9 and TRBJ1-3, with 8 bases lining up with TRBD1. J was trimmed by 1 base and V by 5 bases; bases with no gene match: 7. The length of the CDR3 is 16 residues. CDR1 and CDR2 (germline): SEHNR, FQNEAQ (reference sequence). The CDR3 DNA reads TGTGCCAGCAGCCCGGGACAGGCGTTATCTGGAAACACCATATATTTT. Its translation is CASSPGQALSGNTIYF.

The chain's CDR3 is CASSIVTGQGGNEQFF. The CDR3, as DNA: TGTGCCAGTAGTATAGTTACAGGACAGGGAGGAAATGAGCAGTTCTTC. The chain recombines TRBV19 with TRBJ2-1, with 8 bases aligning to TRBD1. This CDR3 is built from 16 residues. Germline assignment: CDR1 LNHDA and CDR2 SQIVND (reference sequence). Losses at the gene ends were 1 base for V and 7 bases for J; bases not matched to a gene: 9.